The entry below gives a single T cell receptor (beta chain) sequence along with its context. An end of the junction does not agree with germline; a read error may underlie this. The source of the sample is a study of blood T cell repertoires in COVID-19. Original processing methods: How many nucleated cells were present was estimated from reference gene primer amplification. Using immunoSEQ multiplex PCR, the repertoire was profiled, and TCRdb retains in-frame clones only, with some absent. That table furnishes V, J and clone size, whereas the DNA furnished D and trimming. This repertoire shows 300,000 to 400,000 clones, roughly 90% found once; its top ten account for less than 3%. Germline V gives CDR1 MRHNA, CDR2 SNTAGT. The CDR3 has 14 amino acids.

This chain links TRBV6-4 with TRBJ2-7; 11 bases are shared with TRBD2. Sequencing was carried out using peripheral blood. This receptor was taken from a woman aged 25 to 39 with COVID-19, enrolled during active disease. DNA for the CDR3: TGTGCCGGCAGTCCACTAGCGGGAGCCTACGAGCAGTACTTC. It yields the protein CAGSPLAGAYEQYF.